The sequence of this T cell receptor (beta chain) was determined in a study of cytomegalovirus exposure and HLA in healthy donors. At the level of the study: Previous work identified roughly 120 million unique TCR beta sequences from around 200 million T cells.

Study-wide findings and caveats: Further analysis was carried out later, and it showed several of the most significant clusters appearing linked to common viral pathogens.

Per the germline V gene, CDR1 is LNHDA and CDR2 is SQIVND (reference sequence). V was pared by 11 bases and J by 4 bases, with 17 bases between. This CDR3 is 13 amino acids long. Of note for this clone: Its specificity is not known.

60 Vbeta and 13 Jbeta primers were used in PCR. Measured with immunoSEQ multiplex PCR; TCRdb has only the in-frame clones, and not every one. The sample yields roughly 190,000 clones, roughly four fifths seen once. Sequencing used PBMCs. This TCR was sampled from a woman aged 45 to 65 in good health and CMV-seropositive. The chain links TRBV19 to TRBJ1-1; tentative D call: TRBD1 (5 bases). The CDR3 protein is CAGARVPRTEAFF. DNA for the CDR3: TGTGCCGGAGCCAGGGTTCCTCGCACTGAAGCTTTCTTT.